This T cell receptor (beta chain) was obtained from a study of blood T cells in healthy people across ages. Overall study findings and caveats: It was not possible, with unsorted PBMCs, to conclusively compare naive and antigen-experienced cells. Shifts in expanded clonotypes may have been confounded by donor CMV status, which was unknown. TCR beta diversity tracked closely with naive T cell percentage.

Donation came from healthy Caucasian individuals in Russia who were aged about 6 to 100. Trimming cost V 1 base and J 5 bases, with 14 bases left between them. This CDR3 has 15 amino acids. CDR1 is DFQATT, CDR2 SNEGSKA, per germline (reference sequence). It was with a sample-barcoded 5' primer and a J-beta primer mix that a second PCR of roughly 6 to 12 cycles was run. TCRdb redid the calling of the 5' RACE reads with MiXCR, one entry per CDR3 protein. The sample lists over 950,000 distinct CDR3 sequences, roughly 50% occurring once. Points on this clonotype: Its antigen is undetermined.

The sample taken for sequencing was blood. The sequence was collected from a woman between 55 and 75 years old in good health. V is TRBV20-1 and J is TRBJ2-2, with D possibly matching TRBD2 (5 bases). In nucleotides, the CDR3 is TGCAGTGCTAGAGCTGCAGGCCGACTAACCGGGGAGCTGTTTTTT. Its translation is CSARAAGRLTGELFF.